The rows below give T cell receptor beta chains drawn from one sample of a study of shared clonotypes between healthy human individuals. Clones were sequenced by immunoSEQ multiplex PCR, and TCRdb holds only the in-frame ones, with some missing. The table lists some 2.3 million clones, more than 80% of them singletons. Sequenced sample: naive CD4+ T cells from PBMCs. The receptors stem from a man aged 18 to 35 in good health. Some clones in this sample may be carry-over from other donors' samples. Each CDR3 is given with its conserved first and last residue. D genes are given only for firm matches. Where a row states a size, it is once, few, many or the class of an expanded clone; other rows omit it.

j_call d_call v_call clone_size cdr3_aa cdr3_nt
TRBJ2-1 TRBD1 TRBV28 . CASSPTGGPYNEQFF TGTGCCAGCAGTCCCACAGGGGGGCCGTACAATGAGCAGTTCTTC
TRBJ1-4 . TRBV7-3 . CASSLTGIRDEKLFF TGTGCCAGCAGCTTAACCGGGATAAGAGATGAAAAACTGTTTTTT
TRBJ2-3 . TRBV5-1 . CASSLGGPGDTQYF TGCGCCAGCAGCTTGGGGGGACCCGGGGATACGCAGTATTTT
TRBJ2-7 . TRBV2 . CASSVMGYEQYF TGTGCCAGCAGTGTTATGGGCTACGAGCAGTACTTC
TRBJ2-1 . TRBV10-3 . CAISGGDGRDRFF TGTGCCATCAGTGGGGGGGACGGCCGGGATCGGTTCTTC
TRBJ2-5 . TRBV18 . CASSPPGRVRETQYF TGTGCCAGCTCACCACCGGGCAGGGTAAGAGAGACCCAGTACTTC
TRBJ2-7 . TRBV18 . CASSPRSSLVGEQYF TGTGCCAGCTCACCACGAAGCAGTTTGGTGGGCGAGCAGTACTTC
TRBJ2-5 . TRBV2 . CASSSGLQRTTQYF TGTGCCAGCAGTTCCGGACTCCAGCGGACGACCCAGTACTTC
TRBJ2-7 TRBD2 TRBV5-1 . CASSSGTSGSRGEQYF TGCGCCAGCAGCTCGGGGACTAGCGGGAGTAGGGGTGAGCAGTACTTC
TRBJ2-7 TRBD1 TRBV6-6 few CATRPGQTYEQYF TGTGCCACACGACCGGGACAGACCTACGAGCAGTACTTC
TRBJ2-7 TRBD1 TRBV5-4 . CASSAATTGGYEQYF TGTGCCAGCAGCGCCGCTACGACAGGGGGATACGAGCAGTACTTC
TRBJ1-3 . TRBV28 . CASSFSGGNTIYF TGTGCCAGCAGTTTCTCGGGAGGAAACACCATATATTTT
TRBJ2-1 TRBD1 TRBV4-2 . CASSQDYRGYNEQFF TGTGCCAGCAGCCAAGATTACAGGGGCTACAATGAGCAGTTCTTC
TRBJ2-7 TRBD1 TRBV2 . CASRDSSYEQYF TGTGCCAGCCGGGACAGTTCCTACGAGCAGTACTTC
TRBJ2-2 TRBD2 TRBV19 . CASSIPGLAGGRGELFF TGTGCCAGTAGTATCCCTGGACTAGCGGGAGGGCGGGGGGAGCTGTTTTTT
TRBJ2-5 . TRBV5-1 . CASSFGQSQETQYF TGCGCCAGCAGCTTCGGCCAGTCCCAAGAGACCCAGTACTTC
TRBJ1-1 TRBD1 TRBV7-3 . CASSLGSLQGVTEAFF TGTGCCAGCAGCTTAGGTTCATTACAGGGGGTCACTGAAGCTTTCTTT
TRBJ1-2 . TRBV5-6 . CASSLAPLSGGYTF TGTGCCAGCAGCTTGGCCCCACTGAGTGGTGGCTACACCTTC
TRBJ1-4 . TRBV2 . CASSDSGAFNEKLFF TGTGCCAGCAGCGACTCGGGGGCGTTTAATGAAAAACTGTTTTTT
TRBJ2-7 TRBD2 TRBV12-5 . CASGPRELSGEQYF TGTGCTAGTGGTCCGCGGGAGTTGTCTGGCGAGCAGTACTTC
TRBJ1-2 . TRBV7-9 once CASRPAGFSYGYTF TGTGCCAGCAGGCCGGCAGGCTTCAGCTATGGCTACACCTTC
TRBJ1-4 TRBD1 TRBV5-1 . CASSLGQATNEKLFF TGCGCCAGCAGCTTAGGACAGGCAACTAATGAAAAACTGTTTTTT
TRBJ2-1 . TRBV18 . CASSSTHPPREQFF TGTGCCAGCTCATCCACCCACCCGCCTAGGGAGCAGTTCTTC
TRBJ1-2 TRBD1 TRBV28 . CASSQGQALGYTF TGTGCCAGCAGCCAGGGACAGGCCTTGGGCTACACCTTC
TRBJ2-1 . TRBV7-9 . CASSLGAGFGDEQFF TGTGCCAGCAGCTTGGGAGCCGGGTTCGGCGATGAGCAGTTCTTC
TRBJ2-7 . TRBV25-1 . CASSGYRKGYEQYF TGTGCCAGCAGTGGTTACAGGAAAGGGTACGAGCAGTACTTC
TRBJ1-2 . TRBV28 . CASSLSNIVGVGGYTF TGTGCCAGCAGCTTGTCAAATATCGTTGGGGTGGGTGGCTACACCTTC
TRBJ1-1 TRBD1 TRBV19 . CASTLTGGTEAFF TGTGCCAGTACCCTGACAGGGGGCACTGAAGCTTTCTTT
TRBJ2-7 . TRBV5-1 . CASSLGTVAASYEQYF TGCGCCAGCAGCTTGGGGACAGTAGCGGCCTCCTACGAGCAGTACTTC
TRBJ2-1 TRBD1 TRBV6-5 once CASSWDSYNEQFF TGTGCCAGCAGCTGGGACAGCTACAATGAGCAGTTCTTC
TRBJ1-5 . TRBV6-6 . CASSFQTGEGPQHF TGTGCCAGCAGTTTCCAGACAGGCGAGGGGCCCCAGCATTTT
TRBJ2-5 . TRBV19 once CASSIQGQETQYF TGTGCCAGTAGTATCCAGGGCCAAGAGACCCAGTACTTC
TRBJ2-7 . TRBV4-1 . CASSHYTYEQYF TGCGCCAGCAGCCACTATACCTACGAGCAGTACTTC
TRBJ2-4 . TRBV25-1 . CASSERGGRNIQYF TGTGCCAGCAGTGAACGGGGCGGGCGAAACATTCAGTACTTC
TRBJ2-4 TRBD2 TRBV7-2 . CASSLRGDYKNIQYF TGTGCCAGCAGCCTCCGTGGGGACTACAAAAACATTCAGTACTTC
TRBJ2-3 . TRBV4-1 . CASSQETGPHTQYF TGCGCCAGCAGCCAAGAGACAGGTCCTCATACGCAGTATTTT
TRBJ2-7 . TRBV6-6 . CASRQGGYEQYF TGTGCCAGCCGACAGGGAGGGTACGAGCAGTACTTC
TRBJ2-5 TRBD2 TRBV18 . CASSLAGGETQYF TGTGCCAGCTCACTAGCGGGAGGGGAGACCCAGTACTTC
TRBJ2-7 . TRBV5-1 once CASSLEAAVYEQYF TGCGCCAGCAGCTTGGAGGCAGCGGTATACGAGCAGTACTTC
TRBJ2-5 . TRBV10-2 once CASSGPLARLGAQYF TGCGCCAGCAGTGGACCCCTAGCTCGGCTTGGGGCCCAGTACTTC
TRBJ1-5 . TRBV19 . CASSIWRENQPQHF TGTGCCAGTAGTATCTGGCGGGAAAATCAGCCCCAGCATTTT
TRBJ1-5 . TRBV19 once CASWGRNSNQPQHF TGTGCCAGCTGGGGACGGAATAGCAATCAGCCCCAGCATTTT
TRBJ2-1 TRBD1 TRBV18 . CASSRTGVGSSYNEQFF TGTGCCAGCTCACGGACAGGGGTCGGGAGCTCCTACAATGAGCAGTTCTTC
TRBJ1-1 . TRBV28 . CASPQGSEAFF TGTGCCAGCCCCCAGGGGTCTGAAGCTTTCTTT
TRBJ2-7 TRBD1 TRBV11-3 once CASSSGQGAGEQYF TGTGCCAGCAGCTCTGGACAGGGGGCGGGGGAGCAGTACTTC
TRBJ2-4 . TRBV21-1 . CASSKARRPAKNIQYF TGTGCCAGCAGCAAAGCGCGAAGGCCTGCCAAAAACATTCAGTACTTC
TRBJ2-1 TRBD2 TRBV28 . CASTLPTSGLNEQFF TGTGCCAGCACACTACCCACTAGCGGCCTTAATGAGCAGTTCTTC
TRBJ1-2 TRBD1 TRBV5-1 . CASSQGGTNNYGYTF TGCGCCAGCAGCCAGGGGGGCACGAATAACTATGGCTACACCTTC
TRBJ1-3 . TRBV18 . CASSPGYGSGNTIYF TGTGCCAGCTCGCCCGGGTACGGCTCTGGAAACACCATATATTTT
TRBJ2-3 . TRBV9 . CASSVGDNHIGTQYF TGTGCCAGCAGCGTAGGGGACAACCACATCGGTACGCAGTATTTT
TRBJ2-7 . TRBV5-1 . CASSWGQGGEQYF TGCGCCAGCAGCTGGGGTCAGGGCGGCGAGCAGTACTTC
TRBJ2-7 TRBD2 TRBV19 . CASSPSLSGRALGDEQYF TGTGCCAGTAGTCCCAGCCTTAGCGGGAGGGCCCTCGGGGACGAGCAGTACTTC
TRBJ2-7 . TRBV6-6 . CASSQRGDRYEQYF TGTGCCAGCAGTCAGAGGGGCGACCGCTACGAGCAGTACTTC